This passage covers 6 T cell receptor beta chains from one sample sequenced in a study of T-cell memory formation after mild COVID-19. TCRdb reanalysed the 5' RACE reads using MiXCR and keeps one entry per CDR3 protein. This repertoire shows about 400,000 distinct CDR3 sequences, roughly 17% found once; its top ten account for roughly a fifth. The material sequenced was PBMCs or a T cell subset sorted from them (not recorded which). These receptors all stem from a man younger than 35 who had mild COVID-19 (a few samples of this study predate the infection). Cell type and time point are not known.

This clonotype came up a few times. The chain links TRBV7-2 to TRBJ2-3; 14 bases fit TRBD2. There are 16 residues in the CDR3. Germline values: CDR1 SGHTA, CDR2 FQGNSA. V lost 3 bases, J lost 5 bases, and 4 bases stayed unmatched. The CDR3 sequence: CASSLGLAGDRDTQYF. Here the CDR3 DNA reads TGTGCCAGCAGCTTGGGACTAGCGGGGGATCGAGATACGCAGTATTTT.

This clonotype has only a few counts. The chain employs TRBV3-1 and TRBJ2-3; no firm D call. The CDR3 has 12 residues. Germline values: CDR1 LGHDT, CDR2 YNNKEL (reference sequence). V lost 8 bases and J lost 6, with 12 bases in between. DNA of the CDR3: TGTGCCAGCGGTAACGTCTCGGATACGCAGTATTTT. It encodes CASGNVSDTQYF.

The sample holds a few counts of this clonotype. The CDR3 DNA follows: TGTGCCAGCTCACCAGTAGCGGGGGGAGCGGCAGATACGCAGTATTTT. Protein sequence: CASSPVAGGAADTQYF. V usage is TRBV18 and J usage is TRBJ2-3; 10 bases map to TRBD2. The CDR3 spans 16 residues. CDR1 KGHSH and CDR2 LQKENI come from the germline V gene. V shed 2 bases, J shed 4 bases, and the junction held 6 bases outside the gene matches.

The chain employs TRBV7-9 and TRBJ2-7; 10 positions agree with TRBD1. CDR3 length equals 16 residues. In germline, CDR1 is SEHNR, CDR2 FQNEAQ (reference sequence). V trimming: 2 bases; J trimming: 6 bases; junction bases outside the gene matches: 10. The CDR3 DNA is TGTGCCAGCAGCTTATCGGGGACAGGGGAAACCTCCGAGCAGTACGTC. Translated: CASSLSGTGETSEQYV.

This clonotype has at least ten counts. The CDR3 region is CSARALAGVNEQFF. The DNA of the CDR3 is TGCAGTGCTAGAGCCCTAGCGGGGGTAAATGAGCAGTTCTTC. This chain connects TRBV20-1 to TRBJ2-1, with 10 nucleotides matching TRBD2. The CDR3 has 14 amino acids. The germline V gene has CDR1 DFQATT and CDR2 SNEGSKA (reference sequence). Unmatched junction bases numbered 4, after V lost 1 base and J lost 7 bases.

The chain joins TRBV20-1 to TRBJ2-5; D may be TRBD1 (5 bases). CDR1 and CDR2 (germline): DFQATT, SNEGSKA (reference sequence). V was clipped by 1 base and J by 0 bases, with 9 bases between them. This CDR3 spans 14 amino acids. CDR3 residues: CSARASGYQETQYF. The DNA for the CDR3 is TGCAGTGCTAGAGCCTCAGGGTACCAAGAGACCCAGTACTTC.